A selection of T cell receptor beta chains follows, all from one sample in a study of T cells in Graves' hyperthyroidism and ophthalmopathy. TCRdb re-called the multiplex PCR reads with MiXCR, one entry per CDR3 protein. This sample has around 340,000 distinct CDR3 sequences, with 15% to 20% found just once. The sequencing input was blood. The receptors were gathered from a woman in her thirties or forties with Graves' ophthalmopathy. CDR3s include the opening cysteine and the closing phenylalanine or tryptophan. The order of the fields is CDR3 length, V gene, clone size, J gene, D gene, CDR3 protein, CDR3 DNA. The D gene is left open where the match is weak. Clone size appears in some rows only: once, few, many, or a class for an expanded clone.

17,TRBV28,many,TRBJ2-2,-,CASRLGLLAGDAGELFF,TGTGCCAGCAGATTAGGTCTACTAGCCGGGGACGCCGGGGAGCTGTTTTTT
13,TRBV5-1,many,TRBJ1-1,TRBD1,CASSLEGAERAFF,TGCGCCAGCAGCTTGGAGGGGGCTGAGAGAGCTTTCTTT
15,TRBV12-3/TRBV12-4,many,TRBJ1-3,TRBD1,CASSLRTGAGNTIYF,TGTGCCAGCAGTTTACGGACAGGGGCTGGAAACACCATATATTTT
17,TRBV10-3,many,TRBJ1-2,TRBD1,CAIGVPGQAQANYGYTF,TGTGCCATCGGGGTCCCGGGACAGGCGCAGGCTAACTATGGCTACACCTTC
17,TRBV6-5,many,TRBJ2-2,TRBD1,CASSYFTRTGRAGELFF,TGTGCCAGCAGTTACTTCACCAGGACAGGGCGGGCCGGGGAGCTGTTTTTT
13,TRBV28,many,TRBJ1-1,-,CASSLIVSNEAFF,TGTGCCAGCAGTTTAATCGTCAGTAACGAAGCTTTCTTT
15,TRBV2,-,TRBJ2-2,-,CASKITATVTGELFF,TGTGCCAGCAAAATTACAGCCACCGTGACCGGGGAGCTGTTTTTT
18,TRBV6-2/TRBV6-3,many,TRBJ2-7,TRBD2,CASSYASGTSGAPYEQYF,TGTGCCAGCAGTTACGCATCCGGGACTAGCGGGGCCCCCTACGAGCAGTACTTC
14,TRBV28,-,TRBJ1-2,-,CASSRETDDDGYNF,TGTGCCAGCAGCCGTGAGACAGATGACGATGGCTACAACTTC
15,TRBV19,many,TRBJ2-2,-,CASSILAYAHGELFF,TGTGCCAGTAGTATTCTAGCATATGCGCACGGGGAGCTGTTTTTT
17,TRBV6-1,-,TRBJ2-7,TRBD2,CASSRWTSGVDPSEQYF,TGTGCCAGCAGCCGCTGGACTAGCGGGGTTGACCCGAGCGAGCAGTACTTC
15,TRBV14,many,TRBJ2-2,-,CASSQNIGHTGELFF,TGTGCCAGCAGCCAAAACATTGGGCACACCGGGGAGCTGTTTTTT
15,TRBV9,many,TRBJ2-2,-,CASSVESGNTGELFF,TGTGCCAGCAGCGTAGAGTCGGGCAACACCGGGGAGCTGTTTTTT
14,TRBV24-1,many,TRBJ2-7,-,CATSSEDYPYEQYF,TGTGCCACCAGTAGCGAGGACTACCCCTACGAGCAGTACTTC
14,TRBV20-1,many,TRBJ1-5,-,CSARRGHAHQPQHF,TGCAGTGCTAGACGGGGACACGCTCATCAGCCCCAGCATTTT
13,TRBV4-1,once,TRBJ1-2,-,CASSSSNGAGYTF,TGCGCCAGCAGCTCTAGCAACGGGGCTGGCTACACCTTC
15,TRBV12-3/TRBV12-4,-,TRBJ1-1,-,CASSLVGIGNTEAFF,TGTGCCAGCAGTTTAGTAGGTATAGGGAACACTGAAGCTTTCTTT
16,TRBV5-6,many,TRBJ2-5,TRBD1,CASSRDRGASQETQYF,TGTGCCAGCAGCCGAGACAGGGGGGCATCCCAAGAGACCCAGTACTTC
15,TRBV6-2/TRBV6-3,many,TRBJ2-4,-,CASSYSRADGNIQYF,TGTGCCAGCAGTTACTCGAGGGCAGACGGGAACATTCAGTACTTC
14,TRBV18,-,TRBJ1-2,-,CASSPNGRSDGYTF,TGTGCCAGCTCTCCAAATGGGCGGTCGGATGGCTACACCTTC